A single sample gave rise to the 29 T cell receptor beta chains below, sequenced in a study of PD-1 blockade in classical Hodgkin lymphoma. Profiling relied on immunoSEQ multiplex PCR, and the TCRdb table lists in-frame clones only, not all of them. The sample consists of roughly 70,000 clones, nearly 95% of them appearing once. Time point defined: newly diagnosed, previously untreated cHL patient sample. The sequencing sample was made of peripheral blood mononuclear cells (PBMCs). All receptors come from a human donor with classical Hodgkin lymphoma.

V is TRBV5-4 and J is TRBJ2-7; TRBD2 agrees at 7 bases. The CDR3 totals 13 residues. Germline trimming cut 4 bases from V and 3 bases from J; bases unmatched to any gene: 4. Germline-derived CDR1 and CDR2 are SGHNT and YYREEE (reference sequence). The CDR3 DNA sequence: TGTGCCAGCAGCATAGGGAGGGACTACGAGCAGTACTTC. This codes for CASSIGRDYEQYF.

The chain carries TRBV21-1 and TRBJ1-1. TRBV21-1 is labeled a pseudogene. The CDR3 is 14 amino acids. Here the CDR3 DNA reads TGTGCCAGCAGCAAACCTGGCGGGAACACTGAAGCTTTCTTT. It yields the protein CASSKPGGNTEAFF.

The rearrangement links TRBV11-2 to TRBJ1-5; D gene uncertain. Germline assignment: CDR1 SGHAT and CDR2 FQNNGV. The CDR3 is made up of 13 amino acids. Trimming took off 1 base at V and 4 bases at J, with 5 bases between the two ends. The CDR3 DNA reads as TGTGCCAGCAGCTTAGGGCAAAATCAGCCCCAGCATTTT. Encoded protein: CASSLGQNQPQHF.

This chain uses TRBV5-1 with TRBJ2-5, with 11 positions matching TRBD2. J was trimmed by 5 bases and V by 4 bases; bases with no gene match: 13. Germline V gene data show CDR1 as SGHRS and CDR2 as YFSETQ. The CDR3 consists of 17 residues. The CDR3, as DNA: TGCGCCAGCAGCAAGTCTAGCGGGGGGAACCAAGGGGAGACCCAGTACTTC. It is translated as CASSKSSGGNQGETQYF. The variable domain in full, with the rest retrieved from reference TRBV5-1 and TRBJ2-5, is KAGVTQTPRYLIKTRGQQVTLSCSPISGHRSVSWYQQTPGQGLQFLFEYFSETQRNKGNFPGRFSGRQFSNSRSEMNVSTLELGDSALYLCASSKSSGGNQGETQYFGPGTRLLVL.

The CDR3 region is CASSPGGDNSFYGYTF. The CDR3 bases are TGTGCCAGCAGCCCCGGGGGGGACAATTCTTTCTATGGCTACACCTTC. The chain employs TRBV7-8 and TRBJ1-2; weak D call: TRBD1 (6 bases). Trimming took off 5 bases at V and 4 bases at J, with 20 bases between the two ends. Looked up from germline, CDR1 is SGHVS and CDR2 is FQNEAQ. The CDR3 is 16 residues long.

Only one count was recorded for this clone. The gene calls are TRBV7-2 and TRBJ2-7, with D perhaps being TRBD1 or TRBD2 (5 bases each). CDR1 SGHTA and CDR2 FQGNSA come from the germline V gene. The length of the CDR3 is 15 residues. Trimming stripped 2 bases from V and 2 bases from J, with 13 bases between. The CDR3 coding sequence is TGTGCCAGCAGCTTAACCGGGACCTCCACCTACGAGCAGTACTTC. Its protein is CASSLTGTSTYEQYF.

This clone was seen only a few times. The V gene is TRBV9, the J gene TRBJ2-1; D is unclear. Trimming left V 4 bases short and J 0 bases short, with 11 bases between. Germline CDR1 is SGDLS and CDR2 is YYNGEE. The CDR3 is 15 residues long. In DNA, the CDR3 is TGTGCCAGCAGCCCCCTAATTACCTCCTACAATGAGCAGTTCTTC. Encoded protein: CASSPLITSYNEQFF.

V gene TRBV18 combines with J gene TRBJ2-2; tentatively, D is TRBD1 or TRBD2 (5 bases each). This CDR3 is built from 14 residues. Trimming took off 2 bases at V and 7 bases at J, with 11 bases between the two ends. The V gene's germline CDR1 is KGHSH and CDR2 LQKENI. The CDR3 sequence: CASSPSRDHGELFF. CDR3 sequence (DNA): TGTGCCAGCTCACCAAGCAGGGACCACGGGGAGCTGTTTTTT.

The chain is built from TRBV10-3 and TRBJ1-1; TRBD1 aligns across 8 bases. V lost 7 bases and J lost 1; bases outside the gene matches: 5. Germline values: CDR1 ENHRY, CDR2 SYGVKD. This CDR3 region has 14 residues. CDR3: CAITAGGENTEAFF. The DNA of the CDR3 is TGTGCCATCACTGCAGGGGGCGAGAACACTGAAGCTTTCTTT.

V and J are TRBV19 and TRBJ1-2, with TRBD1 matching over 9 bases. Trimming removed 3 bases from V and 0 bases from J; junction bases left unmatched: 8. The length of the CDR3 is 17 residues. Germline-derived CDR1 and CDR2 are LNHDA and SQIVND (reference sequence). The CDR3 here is CASSIFRDRVTNYGYTF. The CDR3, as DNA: TGTGCCAGTAGTATTTTCCGGGACAGGGTAACTAACTATGGCTACACCTTC.

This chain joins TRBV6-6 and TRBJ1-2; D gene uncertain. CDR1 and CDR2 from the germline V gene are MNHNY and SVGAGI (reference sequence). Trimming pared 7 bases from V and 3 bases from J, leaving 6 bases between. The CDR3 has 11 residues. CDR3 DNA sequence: TGTGCCAGCATGTTCGACTATGGCTACACCTTC. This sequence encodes CASMFDYGYTF.

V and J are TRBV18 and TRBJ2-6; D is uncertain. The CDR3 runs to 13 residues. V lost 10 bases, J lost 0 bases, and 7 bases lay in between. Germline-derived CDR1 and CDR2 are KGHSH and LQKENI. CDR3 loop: CATILSGANVLTF. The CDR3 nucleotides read TGTGCCACCATCCTCTCTGGGGCCAACGTCCTGACTTTC.

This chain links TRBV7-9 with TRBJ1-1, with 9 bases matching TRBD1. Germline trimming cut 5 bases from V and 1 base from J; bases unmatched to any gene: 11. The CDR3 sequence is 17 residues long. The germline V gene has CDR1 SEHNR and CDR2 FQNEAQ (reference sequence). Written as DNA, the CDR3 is TGTGCCAGCAGCCCACGTAGGACAGGGGTGGGGAACACTGAAGCTTTCTTT. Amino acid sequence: CASSPRRTGVGNTEAFF.

The CDR3 DNA is TGTGCCAGCCGCGGGGCGGGACAGGGGCCGGTCACAGATACGCAGTATTTT. Translation: CASRGAGQGPVTDTQYF. The gene calls are TRBV5-4 and TRBJ2-3; TRBD1 matches 10 bases. Losses at the gene ends were 7 bases for V and 2 bases for J; bases not matched to a gene: 13. The germline V gene encodes CDR1 SGHNT and CDR2 YYREEE (reference sequence). The CDR3 is 17 amino acids.

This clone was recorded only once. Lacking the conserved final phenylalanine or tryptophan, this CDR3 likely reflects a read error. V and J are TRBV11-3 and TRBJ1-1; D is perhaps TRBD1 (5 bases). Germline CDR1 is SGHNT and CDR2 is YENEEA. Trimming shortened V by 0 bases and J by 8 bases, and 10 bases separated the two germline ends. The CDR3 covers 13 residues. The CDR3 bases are TGTGCCAGCAGCTTAGAAGGGGTTGGGGAAGCTTTCTCT. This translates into CASSLEGVGEAFS.

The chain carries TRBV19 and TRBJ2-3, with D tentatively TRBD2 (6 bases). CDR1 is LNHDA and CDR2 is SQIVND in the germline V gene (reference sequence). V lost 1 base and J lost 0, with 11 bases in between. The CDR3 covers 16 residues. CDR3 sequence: CASSIVGGASTDTQYF. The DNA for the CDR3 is TGTGCCAGTAGTATAGTTGGAGGGGCTAGCACAGATACGCAGTATTTT.

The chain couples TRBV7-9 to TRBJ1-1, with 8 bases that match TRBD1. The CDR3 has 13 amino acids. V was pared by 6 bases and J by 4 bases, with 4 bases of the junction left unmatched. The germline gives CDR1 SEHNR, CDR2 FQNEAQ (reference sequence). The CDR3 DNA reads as TGTGCCAGCAGTTACAGGGGGTTCACTGAAGCTTTCTTT. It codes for CASSYRGFTEAFF.

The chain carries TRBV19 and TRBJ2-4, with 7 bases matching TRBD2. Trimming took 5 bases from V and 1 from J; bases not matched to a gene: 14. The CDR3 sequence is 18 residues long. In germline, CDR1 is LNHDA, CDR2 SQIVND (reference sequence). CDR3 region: CASSSGTPWRGAKNIQYF. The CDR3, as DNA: TGTGCCAGTAGTTCTGGCACTCCCTGGCGGGGGGCCAAAAACATTCAGTACTTC.

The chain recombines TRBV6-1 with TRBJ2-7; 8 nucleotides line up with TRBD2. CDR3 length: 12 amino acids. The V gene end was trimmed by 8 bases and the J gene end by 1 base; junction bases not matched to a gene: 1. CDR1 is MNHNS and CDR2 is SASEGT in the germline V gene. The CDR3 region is CASRGRSYEQYF. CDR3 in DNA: TGTGCCAGCCGCGGGAGGTCCTACGAGCAGTACTTC.

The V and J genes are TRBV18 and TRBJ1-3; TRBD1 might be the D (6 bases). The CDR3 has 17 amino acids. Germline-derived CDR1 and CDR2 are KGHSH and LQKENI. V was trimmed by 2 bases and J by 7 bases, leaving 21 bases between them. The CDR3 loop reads CASSPNVLQGIKNTIYF. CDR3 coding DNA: TGTGCCAGCTCACCAAACGTACTACAGGGAATAAAGAACACCATATATTTT.

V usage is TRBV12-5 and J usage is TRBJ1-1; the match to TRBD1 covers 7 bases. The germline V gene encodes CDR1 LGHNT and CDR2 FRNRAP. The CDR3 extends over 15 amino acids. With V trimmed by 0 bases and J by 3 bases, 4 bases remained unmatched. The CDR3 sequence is CASGLVLTGDTEAFF. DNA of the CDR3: TGTGCTAGTGGTTTGGTCCTCACAGGGGACACTGAAGCTTTCTTT.

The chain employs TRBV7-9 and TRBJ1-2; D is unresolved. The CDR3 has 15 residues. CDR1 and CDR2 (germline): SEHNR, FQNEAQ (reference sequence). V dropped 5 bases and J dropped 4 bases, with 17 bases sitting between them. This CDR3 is CASSPPVILPYGYTF. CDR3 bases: TGTGCCAGCAGCCCCCCCGTAATCCTCCCCTATGGCTACACCTTC.

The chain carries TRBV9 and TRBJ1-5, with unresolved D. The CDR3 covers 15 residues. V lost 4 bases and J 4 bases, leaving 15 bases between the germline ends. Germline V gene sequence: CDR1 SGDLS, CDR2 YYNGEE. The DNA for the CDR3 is TGTGCCAGCAGCATTACGGGGTTGATAAATCAGCCCCAGCATTTT. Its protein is CASSITGLINQPQHF.

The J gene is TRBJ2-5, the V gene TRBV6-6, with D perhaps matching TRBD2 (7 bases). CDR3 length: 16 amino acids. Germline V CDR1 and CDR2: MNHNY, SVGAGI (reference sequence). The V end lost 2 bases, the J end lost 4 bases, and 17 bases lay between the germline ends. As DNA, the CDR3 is TGTGCCAGCAGTTACCTGGACAAAAGGGGGGGAGAGACCCAGTACTTC. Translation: CASSYLDKRGGETQYF.

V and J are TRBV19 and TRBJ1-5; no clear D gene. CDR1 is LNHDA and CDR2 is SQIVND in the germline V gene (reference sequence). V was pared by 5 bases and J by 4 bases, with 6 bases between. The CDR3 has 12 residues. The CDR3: CASSPLNQPQHF. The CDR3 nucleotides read TGTGCCAGTAGTCCGCTGAATCAGCCCCAGCATTTT.

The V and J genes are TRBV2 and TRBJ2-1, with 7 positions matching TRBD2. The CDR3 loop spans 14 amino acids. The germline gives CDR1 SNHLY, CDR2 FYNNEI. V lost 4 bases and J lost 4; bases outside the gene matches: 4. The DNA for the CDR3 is TGTGCCAGCAGTGGGGAACTAGCGTACAATGAGCAGTTCTTC. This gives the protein CASSGELAYNEQFF. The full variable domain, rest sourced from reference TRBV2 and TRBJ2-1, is EPEVTQTPSHQVTQMGQEVILRCVPISNHLYFYWYRQILGQKVEFLVSFYNNEISEKSEIFDDQFSVERPDGSNFTLKIRSTKLEDSAMYFCASSGELAYNEQFFGPGTRLTVL.

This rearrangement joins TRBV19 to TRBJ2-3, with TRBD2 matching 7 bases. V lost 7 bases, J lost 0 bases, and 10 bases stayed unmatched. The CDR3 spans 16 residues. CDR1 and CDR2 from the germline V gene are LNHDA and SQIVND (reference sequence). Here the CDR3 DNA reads TGTGCCAGTATCAATAATCCGGGACTAAGCACAGATACGCAGTATTTT. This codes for CASINNPGLSTDTQYF.

The CDR3 DNA sequence: TGTGCCAGTAGTACCAGACTAGCGGGGGGCACAGATACGCAGTATTTT. Its translation: CASSTRLAGGTDTQYF. This chain connects TRBV19 to TRBJ2-3; the match to TRBD2 covers 12 bases. From germline, CDR1 is LNHDA and CDR2 SQIVND (reference sequence). Trimming at V came to 4 bases and at J to 1 base, leaving 3 bases not matched to a gene. The CDR3 length is 16 residues.

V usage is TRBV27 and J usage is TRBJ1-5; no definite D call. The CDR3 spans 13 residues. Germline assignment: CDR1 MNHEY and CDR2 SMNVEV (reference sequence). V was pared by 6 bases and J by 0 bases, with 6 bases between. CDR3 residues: CASREYSNQPQHF. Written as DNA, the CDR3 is TGTGCCAGCAGAGAATATAGCAATCAGCCCCAGCATTTT.